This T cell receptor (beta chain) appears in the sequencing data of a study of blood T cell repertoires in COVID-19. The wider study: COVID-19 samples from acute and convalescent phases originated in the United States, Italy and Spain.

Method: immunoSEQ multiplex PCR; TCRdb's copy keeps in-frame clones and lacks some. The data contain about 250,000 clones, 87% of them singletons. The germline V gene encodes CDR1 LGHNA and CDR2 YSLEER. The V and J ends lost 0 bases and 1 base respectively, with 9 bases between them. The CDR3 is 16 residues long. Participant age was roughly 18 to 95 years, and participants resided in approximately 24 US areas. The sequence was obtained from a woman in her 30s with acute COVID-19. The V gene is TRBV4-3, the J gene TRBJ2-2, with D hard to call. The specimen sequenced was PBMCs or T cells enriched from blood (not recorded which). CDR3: CASSQDLAENTGELFF. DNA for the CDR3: TGCGCCAGCAGCCAAGATTTAGCCGAGAACACCGGGGAGCTGTTTTTT.